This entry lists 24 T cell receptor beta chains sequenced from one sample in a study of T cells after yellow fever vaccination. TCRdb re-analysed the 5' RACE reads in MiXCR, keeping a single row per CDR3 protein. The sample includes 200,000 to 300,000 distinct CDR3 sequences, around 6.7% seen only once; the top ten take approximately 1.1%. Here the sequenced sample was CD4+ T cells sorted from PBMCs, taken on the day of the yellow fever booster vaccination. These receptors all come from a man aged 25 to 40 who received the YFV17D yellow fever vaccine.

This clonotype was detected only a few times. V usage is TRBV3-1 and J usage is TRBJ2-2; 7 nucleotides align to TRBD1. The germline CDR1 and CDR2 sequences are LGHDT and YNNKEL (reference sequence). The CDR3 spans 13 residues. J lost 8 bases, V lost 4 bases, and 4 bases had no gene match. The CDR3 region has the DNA TGTGCCAGCAGCCCCGACAGGGTGGGGGAGCTGTTTTTT. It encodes CASSPDRVGELFF. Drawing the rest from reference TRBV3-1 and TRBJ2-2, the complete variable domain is DTAVSQTPKYLVTQMGNDKSIKCEQNLGHDTMYWYKQDSKKFLKIMFSYNNKELIINETVPNRFSPKSPDKAHLNLHINSLELGDSAVYFCASSPDRVGELFFGEGSRLTVL.

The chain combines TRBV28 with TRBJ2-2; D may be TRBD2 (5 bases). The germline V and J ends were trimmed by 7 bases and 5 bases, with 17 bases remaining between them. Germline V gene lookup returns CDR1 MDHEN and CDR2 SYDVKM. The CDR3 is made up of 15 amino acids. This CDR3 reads CASNQAGRGTGELFF. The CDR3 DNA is TGTGCCAGCAATCAGGCCGGACGAGGGACCGGGGAGCTGTTTTTT. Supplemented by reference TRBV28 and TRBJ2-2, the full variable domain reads DVKVTQSSRYLVKRTGEKVFLECVQDMDHENMFWYRQDPGLGLRLIYFSYDVKMKEKGDIPEGYSVSREKKERFSLILESASTNQTSMYLCASNQAGRGTGELFFGEGSRLTVL.

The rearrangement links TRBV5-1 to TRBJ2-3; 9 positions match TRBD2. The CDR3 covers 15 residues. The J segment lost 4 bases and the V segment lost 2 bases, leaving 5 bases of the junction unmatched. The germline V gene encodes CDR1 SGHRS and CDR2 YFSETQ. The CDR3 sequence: CASSFGGRAPDTQYF. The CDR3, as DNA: TGCGCCAGCAGCTTTGGCGGGAGGGCCCCAGATACGCAGTATTTT.

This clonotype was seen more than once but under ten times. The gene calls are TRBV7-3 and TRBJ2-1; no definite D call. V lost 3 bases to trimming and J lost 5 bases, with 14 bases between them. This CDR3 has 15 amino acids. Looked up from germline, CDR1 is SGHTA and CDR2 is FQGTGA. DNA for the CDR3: TGTGCCAGCAGCTTGGGTGGGGTATATGACAATGAGCAGTTCTTC. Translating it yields CASSLGGVYDNEQFF.

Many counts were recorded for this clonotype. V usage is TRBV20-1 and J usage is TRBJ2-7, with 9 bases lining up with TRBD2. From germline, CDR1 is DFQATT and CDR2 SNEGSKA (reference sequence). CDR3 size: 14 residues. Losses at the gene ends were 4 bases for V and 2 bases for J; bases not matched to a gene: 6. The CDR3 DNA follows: TGCAGTGCTAAAAAGACTAGCGGAACCTACGAGCAGTACTTC. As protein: CSAKKTSGTYEQYF.

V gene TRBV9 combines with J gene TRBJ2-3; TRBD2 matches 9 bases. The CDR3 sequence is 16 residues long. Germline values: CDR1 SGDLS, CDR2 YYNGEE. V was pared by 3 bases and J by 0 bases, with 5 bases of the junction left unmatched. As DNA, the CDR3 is TGTGCCAGCAGCGCCAGACTAGCGGAGAGCACAGATACGCAGTATTTT. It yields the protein CASSARLAESTDTQYF.

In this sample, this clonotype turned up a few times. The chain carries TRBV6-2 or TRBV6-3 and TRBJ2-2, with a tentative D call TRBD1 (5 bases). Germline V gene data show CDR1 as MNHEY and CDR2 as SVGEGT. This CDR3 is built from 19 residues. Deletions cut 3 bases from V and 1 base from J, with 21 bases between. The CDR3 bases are TGTGCCAGCAGTTATTCAAGCTTTTGGGGCCGAATGAACACCGGGGAGCTGTTTTTT. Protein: CASSYSSFWGRMNTGELFF.

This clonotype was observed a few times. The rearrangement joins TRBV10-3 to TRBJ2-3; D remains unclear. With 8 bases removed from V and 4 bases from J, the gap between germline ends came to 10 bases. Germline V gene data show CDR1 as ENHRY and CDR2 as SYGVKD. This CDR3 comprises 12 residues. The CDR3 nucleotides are TGTGCCATCTCGCTAGATTCAGATACGCAGTATTTT. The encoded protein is CAISLDSDTQYF.

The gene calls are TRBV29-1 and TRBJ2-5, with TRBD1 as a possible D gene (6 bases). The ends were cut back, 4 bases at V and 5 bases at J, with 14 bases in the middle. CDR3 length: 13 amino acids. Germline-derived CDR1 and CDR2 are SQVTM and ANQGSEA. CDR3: CSVVYAGVETQYF. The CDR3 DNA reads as TGCAGCGTTGTATACGCAGGGGTTGAGACCCAGTACTTC.

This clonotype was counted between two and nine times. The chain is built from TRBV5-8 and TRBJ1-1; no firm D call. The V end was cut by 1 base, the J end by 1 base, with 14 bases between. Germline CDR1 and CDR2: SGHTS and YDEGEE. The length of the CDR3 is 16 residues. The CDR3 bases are TGTGCCAGCAGCTTGCCGTTAGGTCGGGGGAACACTGAAGCTTTCTTT. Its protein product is CASSLPLGRGNTEAFF.

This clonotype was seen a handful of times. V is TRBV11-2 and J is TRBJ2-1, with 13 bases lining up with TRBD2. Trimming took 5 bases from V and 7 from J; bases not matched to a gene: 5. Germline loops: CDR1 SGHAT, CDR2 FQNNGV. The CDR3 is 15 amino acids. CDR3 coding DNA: TGTGCCAGCAGCCGTACTAGCGGGAGGGGGAATGAGCAGTTCTTC. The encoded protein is CASSRTSGRGNEQFF.

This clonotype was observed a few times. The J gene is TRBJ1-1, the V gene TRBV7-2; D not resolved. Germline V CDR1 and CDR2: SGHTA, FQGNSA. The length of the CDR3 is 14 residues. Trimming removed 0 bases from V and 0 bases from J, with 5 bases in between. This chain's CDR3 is CASSLALLNTEAFF. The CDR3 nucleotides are TGTGCCAGCAGCTTAGCGCTCTTGAACACTGAAGCTTTCTTT. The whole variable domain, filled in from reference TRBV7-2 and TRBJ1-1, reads GAGVSQSPSNKVTEKGKDVELRCDPISGHTALYWYRQSLGQGLEFLIYFQGNSAPDKSGLPSDRFSAERTGGSVSTLTIQRTQQEDSAVYLCASSLALLNTEAFFGQGTRLTVV.

For the CDR3, the DNA is TGCGCCAGCAGACTAGCGGAAAACAATGAGCAGTTCTTC. This codes for CASRLAENNEQFF. The chain joins TRBV5-1 to TRBJ2-1, with 8 bases aligning to TRBD2. The CDR3 has 13 amino acids. V lost 5 bases and J lost 5; bases outside the gene matches: 3. In germline, CDR1 is SGHRS, CDR2 YFSETQ. Full variable domain (rest looked up from reference TRBV5-1 and TRBJ2-1): KAGVTQTPRYLIKTRGQQVTLSCSPISGHRSVSWYQQTPGQGLQFLFEYFSETQRNKGNFPGRFSGRQFSNSRSEMNVSTLELGDSALYLCASRLAENNEQFFGPGTRLTVL.

The CDR3 loop reads CASSLRDRDYNEQFF. The CDR3 region has the DNA TGTGCCAGCTCCCTCCGGGACAGGGACTACAATGAGCAGTTCTTC. V usage is TRBV18 and J usage is TRBJ2-1; 9 nucleotides match TRBD1. J lost 3 bases, V lost 6 bases, and 6 bases had no gene match. The CDR3 has 15 amino acids. The germline CDR1 and CDR2 sequences are KGHSH and LQKENI.

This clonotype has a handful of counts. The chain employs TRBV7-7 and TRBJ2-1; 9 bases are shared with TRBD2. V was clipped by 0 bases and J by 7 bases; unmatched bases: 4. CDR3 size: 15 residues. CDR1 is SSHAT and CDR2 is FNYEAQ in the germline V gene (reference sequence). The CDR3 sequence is CASSLALAGFNEQFF. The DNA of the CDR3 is TGTGCCAGCAGCTTAGCCCTAGCGGGATTTAATGAGCAGTTCTTC.

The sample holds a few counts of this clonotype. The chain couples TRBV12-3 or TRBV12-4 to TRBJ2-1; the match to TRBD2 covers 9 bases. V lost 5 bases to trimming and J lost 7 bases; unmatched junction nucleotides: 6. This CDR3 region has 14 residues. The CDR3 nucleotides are TGTGCCAGCAGTGACGGACTAGCGAGGAATGAGCAGTTCTTC. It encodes CASSDGLARNEQFF.

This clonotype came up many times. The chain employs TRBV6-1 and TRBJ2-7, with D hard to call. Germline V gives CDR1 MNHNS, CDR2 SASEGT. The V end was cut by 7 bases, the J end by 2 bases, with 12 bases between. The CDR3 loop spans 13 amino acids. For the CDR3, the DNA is TGTGCCAGCACTAAAGGACGAACCTACGAGCAGTACTTC. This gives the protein CASTKGRTYEQYF.

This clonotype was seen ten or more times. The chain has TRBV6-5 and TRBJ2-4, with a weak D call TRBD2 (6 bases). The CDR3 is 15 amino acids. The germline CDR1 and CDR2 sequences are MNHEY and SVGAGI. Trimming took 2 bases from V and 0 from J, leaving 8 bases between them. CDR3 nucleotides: TGTGCCAGCAGTTACGAAGCGGGAGCCAAAAACATTCAGTACTTC. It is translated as CASSYEAGAKNIQYF.

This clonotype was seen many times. The CDR3 DNA sequence: TGTGCTAGTGCCCCCGGGGACAAAATGGGTGAGCAGTTCTTC. Its protein product is CASAPGDKMGEQFF. J is TRBJ2-1 and V is TRBV12-5, with D perhaps matching TRBD1 (6 bases). V gave up 7 bases and J gave up 9 bases, with 19 bases separating them. The CDR3 is 14 residues long. Germline V CDR1 and CDR2: LGHNT, FRNRAP.

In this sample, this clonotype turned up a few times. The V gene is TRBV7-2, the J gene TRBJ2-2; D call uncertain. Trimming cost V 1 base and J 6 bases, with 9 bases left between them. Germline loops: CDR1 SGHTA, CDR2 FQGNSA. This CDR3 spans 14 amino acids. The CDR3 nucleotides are TGTGCCAGCAGCTTAGTTGTTTCAGCCGGGGAGCTGTTTTTT. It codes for CASSLVVSAGELFF.

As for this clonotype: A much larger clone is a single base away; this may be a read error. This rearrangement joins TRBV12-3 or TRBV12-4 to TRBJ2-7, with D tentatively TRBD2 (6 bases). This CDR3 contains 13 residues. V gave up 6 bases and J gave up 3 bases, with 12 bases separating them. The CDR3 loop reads CASSKDYLYEQYF. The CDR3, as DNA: TGTGCCAGCAGCAAGGACTACCTCTACGAGCAGTACTTC.

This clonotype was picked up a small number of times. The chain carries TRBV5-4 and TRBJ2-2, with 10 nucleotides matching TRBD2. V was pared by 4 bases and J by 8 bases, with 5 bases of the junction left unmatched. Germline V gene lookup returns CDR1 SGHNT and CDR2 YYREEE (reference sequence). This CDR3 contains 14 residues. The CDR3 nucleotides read TGTGCCAGCAGCACGGGACTAGCGTCTGGGGAGCTGTTTTTT. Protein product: CASSTGLASGELFF.

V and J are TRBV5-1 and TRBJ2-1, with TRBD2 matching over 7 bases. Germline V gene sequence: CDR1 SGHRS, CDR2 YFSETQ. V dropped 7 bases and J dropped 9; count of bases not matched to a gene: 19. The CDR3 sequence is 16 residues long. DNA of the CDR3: TGCGCCAGCTACCCTCAATGGGGGGGGACTTACGGTGAGCAGTTCTTC. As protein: CASYPQWGGTYGEQFF.

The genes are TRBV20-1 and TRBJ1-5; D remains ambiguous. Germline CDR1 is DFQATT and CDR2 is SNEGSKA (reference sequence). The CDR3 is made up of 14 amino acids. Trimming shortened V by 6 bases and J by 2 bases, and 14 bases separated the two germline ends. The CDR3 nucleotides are TGCAGTGCCCTCCGGGGTGGTGGCAATCAGCCCCAGCATTTT. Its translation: CSALRGGGNQPQHF.